Shown below are 30 T cell receptor beta chains from a single sample sequenced in a study of T cell changes during pregnancy in multiple sclerosis (dated by TCRdb to between 2018 and 2021). The library came from the immunoSEQ multiplex PCR assay. What TCRdb holds here is the immuneACCESS table cut down to in-frame rearrangements. Part of the clones is not present; checked against another copy, under half of the missing clones reflect an unresolved V gene, and the others are unexplained. This sample comprises approximately 110,000 clones, about 93% of them detected only once. The top ten constitute roughly 1.4% of the sample. Here the sequenced sample was peripheral blood, taken in the third trimester of pregnancy. The receptors here all came from a female donor with multiple sclerosis, enrolled in a pregnancy study.

The DNA of the CDR3 is TGTGCCAGCAGCTTGGCCGGGGGTTTGAACACTGAAGCTTTCTTT. Translation gives CASSLAGGLNTEAFF. The genes are TRBV5-5 and TRBJ1-1, with D possibly matching TRBD1 (5 bases). There are 15 residues in the CDR3. V lost 0 bases and J lost 0, with 9 bases in between. Germline V gives CDR1 SGHKS, CDR2 YYEKEE (reference sequence).

The chain carries TRBV30 and TRBJ1-2; 8 bases are shared with TRBD1. This CDR3 region has 13 residues. V lost 7 bases, J lost 6 bases, and 10 bases stayed unmatched. Germline CDR1 GTSNPN, CDR2 SVGIG (reference sequence). The CDR3 region has the DNA TGTGCCTCGACAGGGGCCCCCTGGGATGGCTACACCTTC. Protein: CASTGAPWDGYTF.

This chain uses TRBV11-3 with TRBJ2-1; 15 nucleotides match TRBD2. Per germline, CDR1 SGHNT and CDR2 YENEEA. Trimming removed 1 base from V and 9 bases from J; junction bases left unmatched: 4. The CDR3 length is 16 residues. CDR3 sequence: CASSLGGLAGGGEQFF. DNA for the CDR3: TGTGCCAGCAGCTTAGGGGGACTAGCGGGAGGTGGTGAGCAGTTCTTC.

This chain links TRBV2 with TRBJ2-1, with 7 bases aligning to TRBD2. This CDR3 region has 15 residues. Germline CDR1 reads SNHLY; CDR2 reads FYNNEI. V was clipped by 6 bases and J by 7 bases; unmatched bases: 12. CDR3 sequence (DNA): TGTGCCAGCAGGGTTGGACTAGTAACTCCTAATGAGCAGTTCTTC. Its protein is CASRVGLVTPNEQFF.

The V gene is TRBV28, the J gene TRBJ2-1, with TRBD2 identical over 16 bases. Trimming took 4 bases from V and 8 from J; bases not matched to a gene: 2. Germline V gene data show CDR1 as MDHEN and CDR2 as SYDVKM. CDR3 size: 15 residues. CDR3 DNA sequence: TGTGCCAGCAGTTCGGGACTAGCGGGAGGGGATGAGCAGTTCTTC. Its translation: CASSSGLAGGDEQFF. Full variable domain (outside the CDR3, taken from reference TRBV28 and TRBJ2-1): DVKVTQSSRYLVKRTGEKVFLECVQDMDHENMFWYRQDPGLGLRLIYFSYDVKMKEKGDIPEGYSVSREKKERFSLILESASTNQTSMYLCASSSGLAGGDEQFFGPGTRLTVL.

The chain has TRBV7-2 and TRBJ2-7, with TRBD1 as a possible D gene (8 bases). Germline V gives CDR1 SGHTA, CDR2 FQGNSA. The CDR3 consists of 15 residues. Trimming pared 5 bases from V and 0 bases from J, leaving 14 bases between. The DNA of the CDR3 is TGTGCCAGCAGCACACAGGGGGGGAGCTCCTACGAGCAGTACTTC. Its protein product is CASSTQGGSSYEQYF.

The chain links TRBV18 to TRBJ2-1, with D perhaps matching TRBD1 (6 bases). The CDR3 is 16 amino acids. Germline V lookup: CDR1 KGHSH, CDR2 LQKENI. V dropped 5 bases and J dropped 12 bases, with 26 bases sitting between them. The CDR3 is CASSEQTGPGRTGQFF. In DNA, the CDR3 is TGTGCCAGCTCAGAGCAGACAGGACCCGGTCGGACCGGGCAGTTCTTC. The full variable domain, its missing parts supplied by reference TRBV18 and TRBJ2-1, is NAGVMQNPRHLVRRRGQEARLRCSPMKGHSHVYWYRQLPEEGLKFMVYLQKENIIDESGMPKERFSAEFPKEGPSILRIQQVVRGDSAAYFCASSEQTGPGRTGQFFGPGTRLTVL.

The chain recombines TRBV4-1 with TRBJ2-7, with D possibly matching TRBD2 (6 bases). The germline V gene encodes CDR1 MGHRA and CDR2 YSYEKL. Trimming took 0 bases from V and 3 from J, leaving 18 bases between them. The CDR3 length is 17 residues. Here the CDR3 reads CASSQDRVGTPVYEQYF. CDR3 bases: TGCGCCAGCAGCCAAGATCGGGTAGGGACTCCTGTCTACGAGCAGTACTTC.

The chain has TRBV2 and TRBJ2-7; 9 nucleotides match TRBD1. This CDR3 has 15 amino acids. Losses at the gene ends were 4 bases for V and 6 bases for J; bases not matched to a gene: 10. CDR1 is SNHLY and CDR2 is FYNNEI in the germline V gene. The CDR3 reads CASSVRGQGDGEQYF. CDR3 coding DNA: TGTGCCAGCAGTGTTCGGGGACAGGGTGATGGCGAGCAGTACTTC.

The CDR3 sequence: CASSNGQGNQPQHF. The CDR3 nucleotides read TGTGCCAGCAGCAATGGACAGGGGAATCAGCCCCAGCATTTT. The chain employs TRBV5-4 and TRBJ1-5; 9 nucleotides agree with TRBD1. The CDR3 runs 14 residues. Germline CDR1 reads SGHNT; CDR2 reads YYREEE (reference sequence). Germline trimming cut 4 bases from V and 4 bases from J; bases unmatched to any gene: 3.

As DNA, the CDR3 is TGTGCCAGCAGTTTGGGGGGTGAAGCTTTCTTT. It is translated as CASSLGGEAFF. The chain recombines TRBV27 with TRBJ1-1; D possibly corresponds to TRBD1 (5 bases). Trimming took 3 bases from V and 7 from J, leaving 6 bases between them. The CDR3 contains 11 residues. From germline, CDR1 is MNHEY and CDR2 SMNVEV (reference sequence).

CDR3 sequence (DNA): TGTGCCAGCAGTGAAGGGAGGGACACCGGGGAGCTGTTTTTT. Encoded protein: CASSEGRDTGELFF. The rearrangement joins TRBV6-4 to TRBJ2-2; 7 bases fit TRBD2. The germline V gene encodes CDR1 MRHNA and CDR2 SNTAGT. The CDR3 contains 14 residues. The J segment lost 3 bases and the V segment lost 3 bases, leaving 1 base of the junction unmatched.

The chain carries TRBV6-1 and TRBJ2-7; 9 nucleotides agree with TRBD2. V lost 1 base, J lost 0 bases, and 4 bases stayed unmatched. The CDR3 totals 16 residues. The germline V gene has CDR1 MNHNS and CDR2 SASEGT. CDR3 residues: CASSEEHSGSSYEQYF. CDR3 nucleotides: TGTGCCAGCAGTGAAGAGCATAGCGGGAGCTCCTACGAGCAGTACTTC.

V and J are TRBV10-3 and TRBJ1-2; D is perhaps TRBD1 (6 bases). The CDR3 totals 14 residues. V dropped 7 bases and J dropped 0 bases, with 12 bases sitting between them. CDR1 is ENHRY and CDR2 is SYGVKD in the germline V gene. CDR3 bases: TGTGCCATCAAGCGGACAGCAGCTAACTATGGCTACACCTTC. Residues: CAIKRTAANYGYTF.

J is TRBJ2-7 and V is TRBV2; TRBD2 matches at 15 bases. With V trimmed by 6 bases and J by 0 bases, 6 bases remained unmatched. Germline V CDR1 and CDR2: SNHLY, FYNNEI. This CDR3 has 17 amino acids. CDR3 amino acids: CASSAGTSGRSSYEQYF. DNA for the CDR3: TGTGCCAGCAGCGCCGGGACTAGCGGGAGGAGCTCCTACGAGCAGTACTTC.

This clone showed up just once. This chain links TRBV11-2 with TRBJ2-7; D remains ambiguous. Germline V lookup: CDR1 SGHAT, CDR2 FQNNGV. This CDR3 comprises 14 residues. The V end was cut by 1 base, the J end by 2 bases, with 9 bases between. Here the CDR3 DNA reads TGTGCCAGCAGCTTAGGTGGCACACCCTACGAGCAGTACTTC. This translates into CASSLGGTPYEQYF.

The V and J genes are TRBV2 and TRBJ2-1, with 9 bases matching TRBD2. This CDR3 contains 20 residues. With 7 bases clipped from V and 0 bases from J, the junction kept 19 bases outside the gene matches. Germline assignment: CDR1 SNHLY and CDR2 FYNNEI. As DNA, the CDR3 is TGTGCCAGCATTGACCTTCCGGGACTAGCCCTTAGGAGCTCCTACAATGAGCAGTTCTTC. It translates to CASIDLPGLALRSSYNEQFF.

The V gene is TRBV27, the J gene TRBJ1-1; 10 nucleotides align to TRBD1. The CDR3 spans 14 residues. Trimming removed 5 bases from V and 6 bases from J; junction bases left unmatched: 6. In germline, CDR1 is MNHEY, CDR2 SMNVEV (reference sequence). The CDR3 region is CASSMRDRGSEAFF. The CDR3 coding sequence is TGTGCCAGCAGTATGAGGGACAGGGGATCTGAAGCTTTCTTT.

This clone was found a few times. The chain uses TRBV13 and TRBJ2-5; 12 bases agree with TRBD2. V trimming: 5 bases; J trimming: 2 bases; junction bases outside the gene matches: 6. Germline CDR1 PRHDT, CDR2 FYEKMQ (reference sequence). This CDR3 region has 16 residues. The CDR3 spells CASSLTSGGLQETQYF. The CDR3 bases are TGTGCCAGCAGCCTGACTAGCGGGGGCTTGCAAGAGACCCAGTACTTC.

The V and J genes are TRBV4-1 and TRBJ2-7; 8 bases match TRBD1. The junction had 10 bases not matched to a gene; V was cut back by 1 base and J by 5 bases. The CDR3 sequence is 16 residues long. Germline V gene lookup returns CDR1 MGHRA and CDR2 YSYEKL. The CDR3 region has the DNA TGCGCCAGCAGCCAAGGGCTAGGACAGGGCGTGCACGAGCAGTACTTC. As protein: CASSQGLGQGVHEQYF.

The V and J genes are TRBV19 and TRBJ2-2; TRBD1 aligns across 9 bases. The junction had 7 bases not matched to a gene; V was cut back by 4 bases and J by 7 bases. Germline values: CDR1 LNHDA, CDR2 SQIVND (reference sequence). The CDR3 has 15 residues. Here the CDR3 reads CASSTGTGIGGELFF. Here the CDR3 DNA reads TGTGCCAGTAGTACCGGGACAGGGATCGGCGGGGAGCTGTTTTTT. The full variable domain, in which reference TRBV19 and TRBJ2-2 provide the parts outside the CDR3, is DGGITQSPKYLFRKEGQNVTLSCEQNLNHDAMYWYRQDPGQGLRLIYYSQIVNDFQKGDIAEGYSVSREKKESFPLTVTSAQKNPTAFYLCASSTGTGIGGELFFGEGSRLTVL.

This clone was seen a few times. The J gene is TRBJ1-4, the V gene TRBV6-9; 11 nucleotides align to TRBD1. V lost 4 bases and J lost 8; bases outside the gene matches: 6. This CDR3 spans 15 amino acids. The germline V gene has CDR1 MNHGY and CDR2 SVAAGI. CDR3 residues: CASSLAGQGEEKLFF. In DNA form, the CDR3 reads TGTGCCAGCAGTTTAGCGGGACAGGGGGAAGAAAAACTGTTTTTT.

This sequence joins TRBV28 and TRBJ2-3; 8 nucleotides align to TRBD2. The germline V gene has CDR1 MDHEN and CDR2 SYDVKM. J was trimmed by 4 bases and V by 3 bases; bases with no gene match: 3. This CDR3 is built from 14 residues. This CDR3 is CASSFYGRADTQYF. CDR3 bases: TGTGCCAGCAGTTTTTACGGGAGGGCAGATACGCAGTATTTT.

V gene TRBV13 combines with J gene TRBJ2-7; possibly TRBD2 for D (6 bases). Germline assignment: CDR1 PRHDT and CDR2 FYEKMQ (reference sequence). This CDR3 has 15 residues. V was shortened by 5 bases and J by 5 bases, with 19 bases between the two germline ends. DNA of the CDR3: TGTGCCAGCAGCAAGGTACCGGGAGCAGCCAACGAGCAGTACTTC. Translating gives CASSKVPGAANEQYF.

The V gene is TRBV6-1, the J gene TRBJ2-7; 10 bases map to TRBD1. J gave up 2 bases and V 4 bases, and 2 bases lay outside the gene matches. From germline, CDR1 is MNHNS and CDR2 SASEGT. This CDR3 has 14 residues. The CDR3, as DNA: TGTGCCAGCAGTGTCGGGACAGGGGCCTACGAGCAGTACTTC. Translating gives CASSVGTGAYEQYF.

The gene calls are TRBV5-1 and TRBJ2-7; D may be TRBD1 (6 bases). V was cut by 4 bases and J by 1 base, with 15 bases left in between. Germline V lookup: CDR1 SGHRS, CDR2 YFSETQ. This CDR3 comprises 15 residues. CDR3 amino acids: CASSPGQIPSYEQYF. In DNA, the CDR3 is TGCGCCAGCAGCCCCGGACAGATACCTTCCTACGAGCAGTACTTC.

The chain recombines TRBV2 with TRBJ1-2; D remains ambiguous. V shed 5 bases and J shed 1 base, with 8 bases lying between them. Germline V gene data show CDR1 as SNHLY and CDR2 as FYNNEI. The length of the CDR3 is 13 residues. CDR3 protein: CASSLGFNYGYTF. The CDR3 bases are TGTGCCAGCAGTCTCGGTTTTAACTATGGCTACACCTTC.

The genes are TRBV7-6 and TRBJ2-1; D gene ambiguous. The V end lost 2 bases, the J end lost 0 bases, and 8 bases lay between the germline ends. There are 15 residues in the CDR3. From germline, CDR1 is SGHVS and CDR2 FNYEAQ. The CDR3 protein is CASSLSRSSYNEQFF. The CDR3 nucleotides are TGTGCCAGCAGCTTAAGTAGGAGCTCCTACAATGAGCAGTTCTTC.

The chain employs TRBV6-5 and TRBJ1-1; a possible D gene is TRBD1 (6 bases). The CDR3 has 14 residues. Trimming removed 6 bases at V and 1 base at J, with 12 bases between. Germline V gene sequence: CDR1 MNHEY, CDR2 SVGAGI. The CDR3 nucleotides read TGTGCCAGCAGCAAGGGGGTAAAGAACACTGAAGCTTTCTTT. Protein: CASSKGVKNTEAFF.

The rearrangement joins TRBV6-5 to TRBJ1-3; 8 bases map to TRBD1. Germline V gene lookup returns CDR1 MNHEY and CDR2 SVGAGI. J was trimmed by 4 bases and V by 2 bases; bases with no gene match: 4. The CDR3 is 15 amino acids. The CDR3 bases are TGTGCCAGCAGTTACCGACGGACAGGGGGAAACACCATATATTTT. Translated: CASSYRRTGGNTIYF.